One and the same sample provided the 13 T cell receptor beta chains below, sequenced in a study of control samples from healthy donors and cancer patients. TCRdb's copy holds only in-frame clones and misses some; the assay was immunoSEQ multiplex PCR. The sample includes 78,000 or so clones, less than 90% of them seen just once. Material for sequencing was blood. Receptors were obtained from a woman aged 50 to 60 in good health.

The CDR3 DNA is TGTGCCAGCAGTTTTGGCAGGGACCAGACCCAGTACTTC. It specifies CASSFGRDQTQYF. The V call is TRBV27, the J call TRBJ2-5; D tentatively reads TRBD1 or TRBD2 (5 bases each). V was clipped by 3 bases and J by 6 bases, with 11 bases between them. The length of the CDR3 is 13 residues. Germline V CDR1 and CDR2: MNHEY, SMNVEV (reference sequence).

The rearrangement joins TRBV5-1 to TRBJ2-7; 12 positions match TRBD2. J gave up 2 bases and V 2 bases, and 2 bases lay outside the gene matches. The germline V gene encodes CDR1 SGHRS and CDR2 YFSETQ. The CDR3 runs 15 residues. For the CDR3, the DNA is TGCGCCAGCAGCTTTGGACTAGCGGGACCCTACGAGCAGTACTTC. Amino acid sequence: CASSFGLAGPYEQYF.

The chain uses TRBV6-5 and TRBJ1-6, with 7 bases that match TRBD1. The V gene end was trimmed by 2 bases and the J gene end by 7 bases; junction bases not matched to a gene: 8. Germline V CDR1 and CDR2: MNHEY, SVGAGI. This CDR3 spans 16 amino acids. The CDR3 DNA reads TGTGCCAGCAGTTACCTAAGACAGGGTATAAATTCACCCCTCCACTTT. It is translated as CASSYLRQGINSPLHF.

The CDR3 nucleotides read TGTGCCATCAGTGCTCAGGGGACAGATACGCAGTATTTT. This codes for CAISAQGTDTQYF. The V gene is TRBV10-3, the J gene TRBJ2-3; possible D gene TRBD1, 6 bases. Germline-derived CDR1 and CDR2 are ENHRY and SYGVKD. The CDR3 length is 13 residues. Trimming removed 4 bases from V and 3 bases from J, with 8 bases in between.

The chain employs TRBV11-3 and TRBJ2-3; perhaps TRBD2 as D (6 bases). Trimming stripped 4 bases from V and 1 base from J, with 12 bases between. Germline V gene sequence: CDR1 SGHNT, CDR2 YENEEA. The CDR3 covers 15 residues. The CDR3 loop reads CASSSEWEGTDTQYF. CDR3 sequence (DNA): TGTGCCAGCAGCTCCGAGTGGGAGGGCACAGATACGCAGTATTTT.

Only one count was recorded for this clone. This rearrangement joins TRBV7-9 to TRBJ1-2; TRBD1 matches at 9 bases. After removal of 4 bases from V and 6 bases from J, the junction contained 9 bases not matched to a gene. CDR1 SEHNR and CDR2 FQNEAQ come from the germline V gene (reference sequence). The CDR3 covers 15 residues. CDR3 protein: CASSYGQGIENGYTF. The CDR3 DNA follows: TGTGCCAGCAGCTACGGACAGGGGATAGAGAATGGCTACACCTTC.

This chain uses TRBV7-2 with TRBJ2-3; TRBD2 matches at 9 bases. The trim removed 6 bases at V and 4 bases at J, leaving 8 bases unmatched. CDR1 is SGHTA, CDR2 FQGNSA, per germline. The CDR3 extends over 15 amino acids. CDR3 protein: CASSLSGRGADTQYF. CDR3 nucleotides: TGTGCCAGCAGTCTTAGCGGGAGAGGCGCAGATACGCAGTATTTT.

The chain links TRBV11-2 to TRBJ1-1, with TRBD1 identical over 7 bases. V dropped 5 bases and J dropped 5; count of bases not matched to a gene: 5. The CDR3 length is 13 residues. The germline V gene has CDR1 SGHAT and CDR2 FQNNGV. The chain's CDR3 is CASSGQVGTEAFF. In nucleotides, the CDR3 is TGTGCCAGCAGCGGACAGGTTGGGACTGAAGCTTTCTTT.

The rearrangement uses TRBV3-1 (or the pseudogene TRBV3-2) and TRBJ1-1; D perhaps matches TRBD1 (5 bases). This CDR3 is 16 amino acids long. CDR1 is LGHDT and CDR2 is YNNKEL in the germline V gene (reference sequence). Trimming pared 1 base from V and 6 bases from J, leaving 18 bases between. The CDR3 here is CASSQAPGAGLSEAFF. The DNA of the CDR3 is TGTGCCAGCAGCCAAGCCCCCGGGGCTGGACTGTCTGAAGCTTTCTTT.

This clone occurred once. This chain joins TRBV19 and TRBJ2-5; no firm D call. The CDR3 extends over 16 amino acids. Trimming took off 6 bases at V and 5 bases at J, with 22 bases between the two ends. The V gene's germline CDR1 is LNHDA and CDR2 SQIVND (reference sequence). Written as DNA, the CDR3 is TGTGCCAGTAGCCGAAGAAAAACCCAAAACTTGGAGACCCAGTACTTC. It is translated as CASSRRKTQNLETQYF.

V and J are TRBV7-9 and TRBJ2-1; TRBD1 agrees at 8 bases. Germline-derived CDR1 and CDR2 are SEHNR and FQNEAQ (reference sequence). The trim removed 3 bases at V and 9 bases at J, leaving 13 bases unmatched. The length of the CDR3 is 16 residues. The CDR3 nucleotides are TGTGCCAGCAGCTTGGGGACAGGAACCGCCCGGGGTGAGCAGTTCTTC. Translation gives CASSLGTGTARGEQFF.

Regarding this clone: The same CDR3 arises from other DNA sequences in this sample as well. The chain combines TRBV9 with TRBJ2-3; 9 nucleotides line up with TRBD2. The CDR3 spans 16 residues. Germline V gene lookup returns CDR1 SGDLS and CDR2 YYNGEE. V was clipped by 2 bases and J by 3 bases; unmatched bases: 7. The CDR3 region is CASSVGAGGGTDTQYF. DNA for the CDR3: TGTGCCAGCAGCGTCGGAGCGGGAGGAGGTACAGATACGCAGTATTTT.

This clone was seen only once. V and J are TRBV13 and TRBJ2-5; TRBD2 might be the D (7 bases). From germline, CDR1 is PRHDT and CDR2 FYEKMQ (reference sequence). Trimming pared 4 bases from V and 6 bases from J, leaving 24 bases between. The CDR3 covers 17 residues. CDR3 coding DNA: TGTGCCAGCAGCTCAGATGGGGGGGCGCGTCCCGAGAAGACCCAGTACTTC. It encodes CASSSDGGARPEKTQYF.